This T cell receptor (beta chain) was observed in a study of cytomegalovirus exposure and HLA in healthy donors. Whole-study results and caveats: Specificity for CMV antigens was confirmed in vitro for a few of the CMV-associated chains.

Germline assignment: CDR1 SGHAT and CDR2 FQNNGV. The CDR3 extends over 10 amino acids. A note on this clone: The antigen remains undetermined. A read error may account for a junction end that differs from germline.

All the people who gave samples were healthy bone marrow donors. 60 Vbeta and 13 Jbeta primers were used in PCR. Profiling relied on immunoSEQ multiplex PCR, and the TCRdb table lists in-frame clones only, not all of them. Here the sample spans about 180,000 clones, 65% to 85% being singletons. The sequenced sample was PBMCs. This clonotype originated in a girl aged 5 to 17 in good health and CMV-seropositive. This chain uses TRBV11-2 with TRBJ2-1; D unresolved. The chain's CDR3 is CASSYSEQFF. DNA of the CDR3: TGTGCCAGCAGCTACAGTGAGCAGTTCTTC.